This T cell receptor beta chain was found in a study of T-cell memory formation after mild COVID-19 (dated by TCRdb to the early 2020s). For context, the study as a whole: TCR sequence clusters from the two donors were largely donor specific. The cohort was made up of two young adult volunteers, one female and one male, who were previously healthy. In a couple of donors, T-cell clones that expanded and contracted after mild COVID-19 were tracked by sequencing TCRalpha and TCRbeta repertoires over time. General findings and caveats noted by the study authors: The second-wave clones that peaked on day 37 were not confirmed to be SARS-CoV-2 specific. Some responding clones were found in pre-infection memory, which suggests that pre-existing cross-reactive memory T cells took part in the SARS-CoV-2 response. Clones that contracted from day 15 to 85 showed balanced CD4/CD8 phenotypes, whereas a second wave of clones that expanded from day 15 to 37 leaned towards CD4+. Contracting CD4+ clones were located mainly in the CM and EM memory subsets, whereas CD8+ clones were found to be enriched in EMRA. The study included only a couple of mild cases, and larger cohorts that include severe cases with pre-infection samples were judged to be necessary.

PBMCs were isolated by Ficoll-Paque density gradient centrifugation. The sequencer listed for this sample is Illumina NovaSeq 6000. TCRalpha and TCRbeta cDNA libraries were constructed by 5'RACE with constant-segment primers, with sample barcodes and unique molecular identifiers being introduced. Trizol reagent was used to extract RNA from every sample. Library amplification was performed in two PCR steps, and a second sample barcode and Illumina TruSeq adapters were introduced in the second step. Sequencing of the libraries was done on an Illumina NovaSeq, producing 2 x 150 bp paired-end reads. In the source study's methods: Demultiplexing of reads and collapsing into UMI-guided consensus sequences were performed with migec v1.2.7. Using mixcr v2.1.11, UMI consensuses were aligned to TRA and TRB V and J templates and then assembled into clonotypes. Expanded or contracted clonotypes were those called significant by both edgeR and NoisET, with noise models trained on biological replicates. For edgeR calls, the cutoffs were a false discovery rate-adjusted p below 0.01 and a log2 fold-change threshold of 1. As an exploratory analysis of dynamics, PCA with hierarchical clustering was applied to max-normalized trajectories of the 1000 most abundant clonotypes. Separately sequenced CD4+ and CD8+ repertoires were used to assign the CD4 or CD8 phenotype of responding clones. TCRdb passed the public sequencing reads through fastp at Q25 and MiXCR, retaining productive beta sequences. For every CDR3 protein sequence, its rows merge into one entry that carries the most common genes and DNA. TCRdb, not the authors, supplied the V and J calls. This sample comprises 360,000 or so distinct CDR3 sequences, 25% to 30% of them detected only once. The leading ten clones occupy roughly 14% of the sample.

Trimming accounts for 5 bases at V and 1 base at J, while the number of junction bases matched to no gene is 6. For CDR1 and CDR2, the germline V gene lists SGHTA and FQGTGA. The CDR3 runs 15 amino acids, cysteine and phenylalanine included. Left in the record is the CDR3 DNA by itself, 45 bases read in frame from the first base. Regarding this clonotype: There is no known antigen for this receptor. Within one base of it there is no much larger clone, and no base qualities were kept.

The clonotype was recovered from an adult woman who had mild COVID-19 (a few samples of this study predate the infection). The sample titles of this study are shuffled in the database, so cell type and time point are left out; the donor was told from shared clones. Specimen: PBMCs or a T cell subset sorted from them (not recorded which). This chain joins TRBV7-3 to TRBJ2-5, with TRBD2 identical over 8 junction bases. The CDR3 protein is CASSRAGGFQETQYF. In nucleotides, the sequence is TGTGCCAGCAGCCGGGCGGGGGGATTCCAAGAGACCCAGTACTTC.